These T cell receptor beta chains were read from a single sample in a study of CD8 T cells in ankylosing spondylitis. From the 5' RACE reads, TCRdb called clonotypes with MiXCR, one entry per CDR3 protein. The profile covers approximately 220,000 distinct CDR3 sequences, with roughly 10% appearing a single time and around a fifth taken by the ten largest. Source material: blood, either unsorted or a sorted T cell fraction (not recorded which). All receptors come from a male donor with ankylosing spondylitis or in good health (not recorded which). Each CDR3 is given without its conserved first and last residue.

j_gene,v_gene,CDR3aa
TRBJ2-7,TRBV5-1,ASSLEGFYEQY
TRBJ2-7,TRBV29-1,SVVPTGGYEQY
TRBJ1-2,TRBV28,ASSDADSGYT
TRBJ2-1,TRBV20-1,SEQGSHSYNEQF
TRBJ2-5,TRBV5-1,ASSAQETQY
TRBJ2-6,TRBV11-2,ASSLLGYTRGNVLT
TRBJ1-5,TRBV20-1,SATPPRGMGNQPQH
TRBJ1-2,TRBV30,AWSLTPGQGNGYT
TRBJ1-1,TRBV20-1,SAPGQFNTEAF
TRBJ1-3,TRBV5-1,ASSLDGSFGNTIY
TRBJ1-5,TRBV28,ASSPGQGVWNQH
TRBJ2-5,TRBV5-5,ASRLDRGGQTQY
TRBJ1-1,TRBV20-1,SASGGAGKAF
TRBJ1-1,TRBV20-1,SARDPTRLVNTEAF
TRBJ2-2,TRBV6-1,ASSGGFNTGELF
TRBJ1-5,TRBV3-1,ASSHSDRNNQPQH
TRBJ1-1,TRBV27,ASSNDYQGSGVPGTEAF
TRBJ2-5,TRBV6-1,ASSESRGTSGLGETQY
TRBJ1-1,TRBV6-1,ASSPSAAYTEAF
TRBJ1-2,TRBV27,ASSSPAQGANGGYT
TRBJ1-2,TRBV9,ASRPSSGGYT
TRBJ1-5,TRBV6-4,ASSVDLNQPQH
TRBJ2-1,TRBV12-3/TRBV12-4,ASSFGLSSYNEQF
TRBJ1-2,TRBV12-3/TRBV12-4,ASSQRQALDYGYT
TRBJ2-2,TRBV5-1,ASSLVLAGNTGELF
TRBJ1-6,TRBV5-1,ASSFSADYNSPLH
TRBJ2-5,TRBV20-1,SSGPAQGQETQY
TRBJ1-5,TRBV27,ASSPTRGTYNQPQH
TRBJ2-7,TRBV20-1,CARRSGGASIGYEQY
TRBJ2-7,TRBV7-9,ASSLADRASVQY
TRBJ1-1,TRBV3-1,ASSQPGQGVAEAF